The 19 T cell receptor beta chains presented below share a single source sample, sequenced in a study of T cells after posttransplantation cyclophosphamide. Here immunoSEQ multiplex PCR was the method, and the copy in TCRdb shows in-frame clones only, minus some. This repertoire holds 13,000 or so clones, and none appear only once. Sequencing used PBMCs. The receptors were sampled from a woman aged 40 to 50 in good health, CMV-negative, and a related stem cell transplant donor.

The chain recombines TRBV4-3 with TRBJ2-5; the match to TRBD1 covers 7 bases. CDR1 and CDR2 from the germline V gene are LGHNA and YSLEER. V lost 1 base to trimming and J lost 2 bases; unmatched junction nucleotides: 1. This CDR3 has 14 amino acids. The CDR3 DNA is TGCGCCAGCAGCCAAGGGACAGGACAAGAGACCCAGTACTTC. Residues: CASSQGTGQETQYF.

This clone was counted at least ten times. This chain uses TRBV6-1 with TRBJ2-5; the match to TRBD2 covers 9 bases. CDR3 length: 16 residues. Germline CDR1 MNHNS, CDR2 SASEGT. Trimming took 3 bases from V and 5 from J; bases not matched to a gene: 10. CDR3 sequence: CASSEASGTRGETQYF. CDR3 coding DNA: TGTGCCAGCAGTGAGGCTAGCGGGACCCGAGGGGAGACCCAGTACTTC.

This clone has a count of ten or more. The CDR3: CASSLTEGTQHF. In DNA, the CDR3 is TGTGCCAGCAGTTTGACTGAGGGGACCCAGCATTTT. The J gene is TRBJ1-5, the V gene TRBV6-2 or TRBV6-3; D might be TRBD1 (5 bases). The V gene's germline CDR1 is MNHEY and CDR2 SVGEGT. The V end was cut by 4 bases, the J end by 11 bases, with 12 bases between. The CDR3 loop spans 12 amino acids.

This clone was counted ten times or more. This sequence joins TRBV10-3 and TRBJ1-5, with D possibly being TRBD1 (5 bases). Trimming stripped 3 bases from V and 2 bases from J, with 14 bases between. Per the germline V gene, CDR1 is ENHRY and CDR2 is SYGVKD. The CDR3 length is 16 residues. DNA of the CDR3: TGTGCCATCAGTGAAAGGGGCAATGGGGGCAATCAGCCCCAGCATTTT. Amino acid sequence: CAISERGNGGNQPQHF.

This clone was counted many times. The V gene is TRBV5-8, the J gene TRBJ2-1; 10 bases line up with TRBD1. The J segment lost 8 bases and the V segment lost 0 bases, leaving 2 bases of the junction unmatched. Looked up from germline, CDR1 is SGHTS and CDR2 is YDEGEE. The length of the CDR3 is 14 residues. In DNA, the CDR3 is TGTGCCAGCAGCTTGGGACAGGGGGCCGATGAGCAGTTCTTC. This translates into CASSLGQGADEQFF.

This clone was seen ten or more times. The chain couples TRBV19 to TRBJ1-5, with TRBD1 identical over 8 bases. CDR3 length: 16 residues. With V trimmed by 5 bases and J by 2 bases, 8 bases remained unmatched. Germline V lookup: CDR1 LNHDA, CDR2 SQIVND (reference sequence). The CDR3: CASSGATGGGNQPQHF. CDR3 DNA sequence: TGTGCCAGTAGTGGGGCTACAGGGGGGGGCAATCAGCCCCAGCATTTT.

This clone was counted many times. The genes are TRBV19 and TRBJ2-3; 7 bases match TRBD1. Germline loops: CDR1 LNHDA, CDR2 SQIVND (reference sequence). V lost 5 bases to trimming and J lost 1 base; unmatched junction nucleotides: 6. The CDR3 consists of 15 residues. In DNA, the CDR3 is TGTGCCAGTAGTTCAGGGGGTAGGGGCACAGATACGCAGTATTTT. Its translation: CASSSGGRGTDTQYF.

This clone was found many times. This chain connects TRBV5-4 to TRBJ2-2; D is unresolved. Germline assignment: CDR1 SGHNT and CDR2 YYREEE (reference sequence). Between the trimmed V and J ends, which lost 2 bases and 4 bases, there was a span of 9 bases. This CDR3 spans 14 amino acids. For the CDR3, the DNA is TGTGCCAGCAGCTTTGGTCAGCGCACCGGGGAGCTGTTTTTT. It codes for CASSFGQRTGELFF.

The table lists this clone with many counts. CDR3 bases: TGCGCCAGCAGCATCAAGGCCGGGGAGCTGTTTTTT. Its protein is CASSIKAGELFF. V usage is TRBV5-1 and J usage is TRBJ2-2, with D unclear. Trimming left V 4 bases short and J 6 bases short, with 7 bases between. The CDR3 runs 12 residues. Germline V lookup: CDR1 SGHRS, CDR2 YFSETQ.

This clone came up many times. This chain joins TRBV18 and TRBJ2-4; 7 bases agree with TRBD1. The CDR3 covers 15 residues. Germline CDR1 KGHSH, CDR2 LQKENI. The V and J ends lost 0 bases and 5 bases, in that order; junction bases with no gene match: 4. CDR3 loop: CASSPPGQVENIQYF. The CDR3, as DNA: TGTGCCAGCTCACCACCCGGACAGGTTGAAAACATTCAGTACTTC. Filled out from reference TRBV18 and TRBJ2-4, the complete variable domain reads NAGVMQNPRHLVRRRGQEARLRCSPMKGHSHVYWYRQLPEEGLKFMVYLQKENIIDESGMPKERFSAEFPKEGPSILRIQQVVRGDSAAYFCASSPPGQVENIQYFGAGTRLSVL.

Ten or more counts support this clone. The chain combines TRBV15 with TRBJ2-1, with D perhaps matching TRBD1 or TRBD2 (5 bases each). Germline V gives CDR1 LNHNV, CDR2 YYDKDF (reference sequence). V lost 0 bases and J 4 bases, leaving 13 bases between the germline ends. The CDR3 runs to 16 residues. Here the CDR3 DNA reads TGTGCCACCAGCAGAGATAAGGTCGAGGGGTACAATGAGCAGTTCTTC. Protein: CATSRDKVEGYNEQFF. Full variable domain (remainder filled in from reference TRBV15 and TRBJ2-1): DAMVIQNPRYQVTQFGKPVTLSCSQTLNHNVMYWYQQKSSQAPKLLFHYYDKDFNNEADTPDNFQSRRPNTSFCFLDIRSPGLGDTAMYLCATSRDKVEGYNEQFFGPGTRLTVL.

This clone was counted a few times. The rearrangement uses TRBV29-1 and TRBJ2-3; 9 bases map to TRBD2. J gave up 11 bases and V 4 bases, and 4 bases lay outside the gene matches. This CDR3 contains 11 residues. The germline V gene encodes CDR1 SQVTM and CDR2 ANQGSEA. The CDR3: CSVGDSGRQYF. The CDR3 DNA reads TGCAGCGTTGGTGATAGCGGGAGGCAGTATTTT.

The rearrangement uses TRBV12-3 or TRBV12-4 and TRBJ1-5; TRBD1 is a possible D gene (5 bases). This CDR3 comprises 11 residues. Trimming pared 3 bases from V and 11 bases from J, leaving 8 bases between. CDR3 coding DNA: TGTGCCAGCAGTTTGCAGGGTACCCAGCATTTT. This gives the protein CASSLQGTQHF.

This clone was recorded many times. For the CDR3, the DNA is TGTGCCAGCAGTGCCCCGGGCGGGGCTACGGAGACCCAGTACTTC. This translates into CASSAPGGATETQYF. This rearrangement joins TRBV2 to TRBJ2-5; D possibly corresponds to TRBD2 (6 bases). The CDR3 is 15 amino acids. The germline V and J ends were trimmed by 4 bases and 5 bases, with 17 bases remaining between them. The germline V gene encodes CDR1 SNHLY and CDR2 FYNNEI.

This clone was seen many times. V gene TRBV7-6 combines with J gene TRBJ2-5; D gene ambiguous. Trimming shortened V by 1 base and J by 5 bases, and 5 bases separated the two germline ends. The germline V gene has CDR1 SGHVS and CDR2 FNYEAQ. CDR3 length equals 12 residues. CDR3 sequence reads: CASSLGPETQYF. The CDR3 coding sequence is TGTGCCAGCAGCTTAGGGCCCGAGACCCAGTACTTC.

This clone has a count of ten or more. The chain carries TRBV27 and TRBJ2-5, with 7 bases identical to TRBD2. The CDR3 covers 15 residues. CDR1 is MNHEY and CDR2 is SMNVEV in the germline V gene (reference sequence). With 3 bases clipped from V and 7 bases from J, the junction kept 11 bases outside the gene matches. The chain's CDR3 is CASSLERPPGGTQYF. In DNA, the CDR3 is TGTGCCAGCAGTTTGGAGAGACCCCCGGGGGGGACCCAGTACTTC.

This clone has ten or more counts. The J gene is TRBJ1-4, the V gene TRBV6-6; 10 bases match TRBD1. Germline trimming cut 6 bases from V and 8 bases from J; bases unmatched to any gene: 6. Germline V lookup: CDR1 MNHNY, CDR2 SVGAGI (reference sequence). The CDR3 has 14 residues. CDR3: CASRGDRGREKLFF. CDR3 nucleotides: TGTGCCAGCAGGGGGGACAGGGGACGCGAAAAACTGTTTTTT.

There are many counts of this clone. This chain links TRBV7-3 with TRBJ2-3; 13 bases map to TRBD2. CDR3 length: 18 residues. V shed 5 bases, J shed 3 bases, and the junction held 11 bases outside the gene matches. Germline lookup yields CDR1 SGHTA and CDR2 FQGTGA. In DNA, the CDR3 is TGTGCCAGCAGCGTTACTAGCGGGGGGGGAGGGCTGACAGATACGCAGTATTTT. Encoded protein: CASSVTSGGGGLTDTQYF.

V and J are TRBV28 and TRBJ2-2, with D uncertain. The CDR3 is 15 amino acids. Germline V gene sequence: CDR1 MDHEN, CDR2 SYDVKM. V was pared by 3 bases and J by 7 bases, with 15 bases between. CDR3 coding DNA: TGTGCCAGCAGTTTCCCGGAAAGAGCGAACGGGGAGCTGTTTTTT. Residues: CASSFPERANGELFF. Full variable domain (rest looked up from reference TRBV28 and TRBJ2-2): DVKVTQSSRYLVKRTGEKVFLECVQDMDHENMFWYRQDPGLGLRLIYFSYDVKMKEKGDIPEGYSVSREKKERFSLILESASTNQTSMYLCASSFPERANGELFFGEGSRLTVL.